The sequence of this T cell receptor (beta chain) was determined in a study of blood T cell repertoires in COVID-19. As for the study in general: The United States, Italy and Spain provided the acute and convalescent COVID-19 samples. Nucleic acid was either cDNA or gDNA, and it came from T cells, B-cell-depleted T cells, or PBMCs.

Study processing details: Amplification from reference gene primers served as the basis for estimated nucleated cell counts. Method: immunoSEQ multiplex PCR; TCRdb's copy keeps in-frame clones and lacks some. V, J and clone size were drawn from that table, and D and trimming were deduced from the DNA. The sample includes over 120,000 clones, around 82% seen only once; the top ten take 35% to 50%. CDR1 and CDR2 (germline): MNHEY, SMNVEV (reference sequence). Trimming at V came to 4 bases and at J to 7 bases, leaving 18 bases not matched to a gene. The CDR3 contains 17 residues. The J gene is TRBJ2-5, the V gene TRBV27, with TRBD1 matching 7 bases. Sequenced sample: peripheral blood. The TCR comes from a human donor in a cohort sampled during active COVID-19. The CDR3 is CASSSPPGQKGRRTQYF. The DNA for the CDR3 is TGTGCCAGCAGTTCCCCCCCGGGACAGAAGGGTAGACGGACCCAGTACTTC.